This T cell receptor (beta chain) emerged from a study of blood T cell repertoires in COVID-19. Study overall: T cells, B-cell-depleted T cells, or PBMCs provided the cDNA or gDNA that served as material.

Germline V gene lookup returns CDR1 SGHNT and CDR2 YENEEA. V shed 5 bases and J shed 7 bases, with 12 bases lying between them. There are 13 residues in the CDR3. This clone was observed a few times. Per the study methods: By means of reference gene primer amplification, nucleated cell counts were estimated. Some clones are missing from TCRdb's copy, which holds only in-frame ones; the method was immunoSEQ multiplex PCR. That table furnishes V, J and clone size, whereas the DNA furnished D and trimming. This sample carries approximately 72,000 clones, approximately 89% of them seen once, and the ten largest clones take 35% to 40%.

The chain links TRBV11-3 to TRBJ2-1, with no clear D. The TCR was taken from an elderly woman with active or convalescent COVID-19. The sample was peripheral blood. CDR3 in DNA: TGTGCCAGCAGCCCCCCCTATTTGAATGAGCAGTTCTTC. Amino acids: CASSPPYLNEQFF.